The rows below give T cell receptor beta chains drawn from one sample of a study of shared clonotypes between healthy human individuals. Assay: immunoSEQ multiplex PCR; the TCRdb copy retains only in-frame clones and omits some. The top ten hold 0.36% of the sample, which has about 2.4 million clones, 80% to 95% seen once. Sequencing input: naive CD4+ T cells from PBMCs. All receptors derive from a man aged 18 to 30 in good health. Some clones in this sample may be carry-over from other donors' samples. Both conserved end residues are part of each CDR3. A D gene is named only where the DNA matches it firmly. Size tells how often a clone was seen (once, few, many) or the class of an expanded clone, and some rows leave it out.

>TRBV29-1|TRBJ2-7|once|NA
TGCAGCGTTGGGTCCCTCGGGACGGCCTACGAGCAGTACTTC
CSVGSLGTAYEQYF
>TRBV7-9|TRBJ2-1|NA|NA
TGTGCCAGCAGCTCACAGGGTGCCCGAGGTTTCGAGCAGTTCTTC
CASSSQGARGFEQFF
>TRBV7-9|TRBJ2-2|NA|NA
TGTGCCAGCAGCTTTTCGCGGGCGGTTAACACCGGGGAGCTGTTTTTT
CASSFSRAVNTGELFF
>TRBV7-9|TRBJ2-2|NA|TRBD2
TGTGCCGGACGGGAGGTCAAAGGGGAGCTGTTTTTT
CAGREVKGELFF
>TRBV7-8|TRBJ2-3|NA|TRBD2
TGTGCCAGCAGCTTAAGGGCTAGCGGGAGCCCCATCGATACGCAGTATTTT
CASSLRASGSPIDTQYF
>TRBV18|TRBJ2-7|NA|TRBD2
TGTGCCAGCTCACTTGGACTAGCGGGAGCCTACGAGCAGTACTTC
CASSLGLAGAYEQYF
>TRBV10-1|TRBJ2-3|NA|NA
TGCGCCAGCAGTGAGTCGGGCTCTGAGGTAGATACGCAGTATTTT
CASSESGSEVDTQYF
>TRBV28|TRBJ1-1|NA|NA
TGTGCCAGCAGTTTGGGAAGCTTGAACACTGAAGCTTTCTTT
CASSLGSLNTEAFF
>TRBV28|TRBJ2-7|NA|NA
TGTGCCAGCAGTTTACCCCCCGAGCAGTACTTC
CASSLPPEQYF
>TRBV7-2|TRBJ1-5|NA|NA
TGTGCCAGCAGCCGACTCGGTGGGGGTTGGAGCAATCAGCCCCAGCATTTT
CASSRLGGGWSNQPQHF
>TRBV7-2|TRBJ2-7|once|TRBD1
TGTGCCAGCAGCTTATTTTCAGGGGGTCCCTACGAGCAGTACTTC
CASSLFSGGPYEQYF
>TRBV4-3|TRBJ2-3|NA|TRBD2
TGCGCCAGCAGCCGCATGGGAGGGACCTTCACAGATACGCAGTATTTT
CASSRMGGTFTDTQYF
>TRBV5-1|TRBJ2-5|NA|NA
TGCGCCAGCAGCTTGGCAGGGAACCTTGGAGAGACCCAGTACTTC
CASSLAGNLGETQYF
>TRBV7-6|TRBJ2-3|NA|NA
TGTGCCAGCAGCTCCGTCCAAGCCACAGATACGCAGTATTTT
CASSSVQATDTQYF
>TRBV30|TRBJ1-1|NA|NA
TGTGCCTGGAAGGGGTACACTGAAGCTTTCTTT
CAWKGYTEAFF
>TRBV18|TRBJ1-4|NA|NA
TGTGCCAGCTCAGGGGGCCAAACGGACGAGGAAAAACTGTTTTTT
CASSGGQTDEEKLFF
>TRBV11-2|TRBJ1-2|NA|TRBD1
TGTGCCAGCAGCCTACAGGGGACGGCCTATGGCTACACCTTC
CASSLQGTAYGYTF
>TRBV27|TRBJ2-7|NA|NA
TGTGCCAGCAGCCCGGCCCGGGCAGGGGCCTACGAGCAGTACTTC
CASSPARAGAYEQYF
>TRBV7-6|TRBJ2-1|NA|TRBD2
TGTGCCAGCAGCCTCACCCCGACTAGCGGGAGGACGAATGAGCAGTTCTTC
CASSLTPTSGRTNEQFF
>TRBV28|TRBJ2-3|NA|TRBD2
TGTGCCAGCAGTTCATATCTCAGACTAGCGGGAGGGACAGATACGCAGTATTTT
CASSSYLRLAGGTDTQYF
>TRBV11-2|TRBJ1-4|NA|NA
TGTGCCAGCAGCCCGCGGCAGGTAACGGGCTTGCGAGAAAAACTGTTTTTT
CASSPRQVTGLREKLFF
>TRBV19|TRBJ2-3|NA|TRBD2
TGTGCCAGTAGTGGGAGACTAGCGGGAGAAGGAGATACGCAGTATTTT
CASSGRLAGEGDTQYF
>TRBV27|TRBJ2-1|NA|TRBD2
TGTGCCAGCAGTGCTTCGACTAGCCACAATGAGCAGTTCTTC
CASSASTSHNEQFF
>TRBV19|TRBJ2-7|NA|NA
TGTGCCAGTAGTACCCATATGGGGGGAGAGCAGTACTTC
CASSTHMGGEQYF
>TRBV2|TRBJ2-7|NA|NA
TGTGCCAGCAGTGAAACGAAGGGGCAGTACTTC
CASSETKGQYF
>TRBV28|TRBJ1-2|NA|NA
TGTGCCAGCAGTTTTTCCGGGACGAACTATGGCTACACCTTC
CASSFSGTNYGYTF
>TRBV5-1|TRBJ2-1|NA|NA
TGCGCCAGCAGCTTGGGACGGGCCTCCTACAATGAGCAGTTCTTC
CASSLGRASYNEQFF
>TRBV9|TRBJ2-1|NA|NA
TGTGCCAGCAGTCCCCGGGCCTTAAACAATGAGCAGTTCTTC
CASSPRALNNEQFF